Listed below are T cell receptor beta chains from one sample, sequenced in a study of cytomegalovirus exposure and HLA in healthy donors. TCRdb's copy holds only in-frame clones and misses some; the assay was immunoSEQ multiplex PCR. The sample carries about 140,000 clones, approximately 86% recorded once. The sample consisted of PBMCs. These receptors all come from a woman in her thirties or forties in good health and CMV-seronegative. Both conserved end residues are part of each CDR3. The order of the fields is D gene, J gene, clone size, V gene, CDR3 DNA, CDR3 protein. A D gene is named only where the DNA matches it firmly. Clone size, where shown, is once, few, many, or a class for clones that have expanded.

TRBD2 | TRBJ2-5 | NA | TRBV5-6 | TGTGCCAGCAGGGCTAGCGGGGACTGGTACCAAGAGACCCAGTACTTC | CASRASGDWYQETQYF
NA | TRBJ2-2 | NA | TRBV2 | TGTGCCAGCAGTGAGGACGGGGTGAACACCGGGGAGCTGTTTTTT | CASSEDGVNTGELFF
NA | TRBJ1-1 | NA | TRBV5-1 | TGCGCCAGCAGCGACGTAGGGGATGGCACTGAAGCTTTCTTT | CASSDVGDGTEAFF
NA | TRBJ2-7 | NA | TRBV7-8 | TGTGCCAGCAGCCCCAAGAGGGTGTATAGCGGTCTTCCCTACGAGCAGTACTTC | CASSPKRVYSGLPYEQYF
NA | TRBJ2-7 | few | TRBV13 | TGTGCCAGCAGCAAACACTACGAGCAGTACTTC | CASSKHYEQYF
TRBD1 | TRBJ1-2 | NA | TRBV7-9 | TGTGCCAGCAGCTCAGCTGGACAGGGCAGAATCAACTATGGCTACACCTTC | CASSSAGQGRINYGYTF
TRBD1 | TRBJ1-1 | NA | TRBV4-1 | TGCGCCAGCAGCCAAGGGGATATCAGGGGGGACGAGGGTGGTTTCTTT | CASSQGDIRGDEGGFF
NA | TRBJ2-7 | NA | TRBV28 | TGTGCCAGCAGTTTCGCATGGGCCGGCGCCTACGAGCAGTACTTC | CASSFAWAGAYEQYF
TRBD1 | TRBJ1-4 | NA | TRBV28 | TGTGCCAGCAGTCAGGGGGCAACTAATGAAAAACTGTTTTTT | CASSQGATNEKLFF
TRBD2 | TRBJ2-7 | once | TRBV6-5 | TGTGCCAGCGGACTAGCAGCCCACGAGCAGTACTTC | CASGLAAHEQYF
NA | TRBJ2-2 | NA | TRBV19 | TGTGCCAGTAGTATAGTCGAGAGAACCGGGGAGCTGTTTTTT | CASSIVERTGELFF
TRBD1 | TRBJ1-2 | NA | TRBV5-6 | TGTGCCAGCAGCCCGAGACAGGGCTACTATGGCTACACCTTC | CASSPRQGYYGYTF
NA | TRBJ2-7 | few | TRBV7-9 | TGTGCCAGCAGCTTAGGGTCTGGGCCCGGGGACGAGCAGTACTTC | CASSLGSGPGDEQYF
NA | TRBJ2-4 | NA | TRBV7-8 | TGTGCCAGCAGCTTAACAGACCAAAACATTCAGTACTTC | CASSLTDQNIQYF
TRBD2 | TRBJ2-7 | NA | TRBV30 | TGTGCCTGGGGCGGACTAGCGGGAGGGCTCGAGCAGTACTTC | CAWGGLAGGLEQYF
NA | TRBJ1-2 | NA | TRBV6-5 | TGTGCCAGCAGTCCACGAGGAGCAGGGAACTATGGCTACACCTTC | CASSPRGAGNYGYTF
NA | TRBJ1-2 | once | TRBV5-1 | TGCGCCAGCAGCACCCCGGGGGGTAACTATGGCTACACCTTC | CASSTPGGNYGYTF
NA | TRBJ2-5 | NA | TRBV5-1 | TGCGCCAGCAGCTTAACCGCCAGCACGGGTGAGACCCAGTACTTC | CASSLTASTGETQYF
NA | TRBJ1-1 | NA | TRBV29-1 | TGCAGCGTTGATCTGGCGGCTGAAGCTTTCTTT | CSVDLAAEAFF
TRBD2 | TRBJ2-5 | NA | TRBV7-9 | TGTGCCAGCAGCTGGGTAGCGGGAGCAGGGGAGCAGTACTTC | CASSWVAGAGEQYF
NA | TRBJ2-5 | NA | TRBV10-3 | TGTGCCATCAGTGAGGGGAACAGGGTAGAGACCCAGTACTTC | CAISEGNRVETQYF
NA | TRBJ2-5 | NA | TRBV5-1 | TGCGCCAGCAGCCTCCTAACAGGAGCCCAAGAGACCCAGTACTTC | CASSLLTGAQETQYF
NA | TRBJ2-4 | NA | TRBV5-5 | TGTGCCAGCACCACACCCGGGGACATTCAGTACTTC | CASTTPGDIQYF
NA | TRBJ2-5 | NA | TRBV6-6 | TGTGCCAGCAGTACCCGACAGGGAGGAGAGACCCAGTACTTC | CASSTRQGGETQYF
NA | TRBJ1-2 | NA | TRBV6-5 | TGTGCCAGCAGCCTGCGGACAAACTATGGCTACACCTTC | CASSLRTNYGYTF
TRBD1 | TRBJ2-3 | NA | TRBV7-2 | TGTGCCAGCAGCTGGGGGACAGGGGTGAATACGCAGTATTTT | CASSWGTGVNTQYF
TRBD2 | TRBJ2-2 | NA | TRBV28 | TGTGCCAGCAGTCGGGCGGGAGACACCGGGGAGCTGTTTTTT | CASSRAGDTGELFF
TRBD2 | TRBJ2-3 | once | TRBV11-3 | TGTGCCAGCAGCTTAGGGCGGGAGGGGGCAGATACGCAGTATTTT | CASSLGREGADTQYF
NA | TRBJ2-1 | NA | TRBV2 | TGTGCCAGCAGGGAGCACGACGGGTACAATGAGCAGTTCTTC | CASREHDGYNEQFF